This passage covers 20 T cell receptor beta chains from one sample sequenced in a study of blood T cell repertoires in COVID-19. This table comes from immunoSEQ multiplex PCR, and its TCRdb copy is limited to in-frame clones, with some not included. The repertoire has 35,000 to 50,000 clones, approximately 88% of them found once; the top ten carry 3.7%. Specimen: peripheral blood. These receptors were obtained from a human donor in a cohort sampled during active COVID-19.

J is TRBJ2-7 and V is TRBV6-1, with 7 bases that match TRBD2. Looked up from germline, CDR1 is MNHNS and CDR2 is SASEGT. The CDR3 sequence is 15 residues long. After removal of 2 bases from V and 6 bases from J, the junction contained 10 bases not matched to a gene. The DNA for the CDR3 is TGTGCCAGCAGTGAACTATTGGGGGAGGGCCGCGAGCAGTACTTC. Translating gives CASSELLGEGREQYF.

CDR3 sequence (DNA): TGCGCCAGCAGTTTGTCGAGACAGGGGTTTTCCGGGGAGCTGTTTTTT. Protein product: CASSLSRQGFSGELFF. V gene TRBV5-1 combines with J gene TRBJ2-2; 8 bases fit TRBD1. The CDR3 totals 16 residues. The germline gives CDR1 SGHRS, CDR2 YFSETQ. The V segment lost 5 bases and the J segment 6 bases; nucleotides outside the gene matches: 12.

The gene calls are TRBV6-6 and TRBJ1-2; a weak D match, TRBD1 (6 bases). Trimming took off 5 bases at V and 0 bases at J, with 16 bases between the two ends. Germline V gives CDR1 MNHNY, CDR2 SVGAGI (reference sequence). CDR3 length: 16 amino acids. DNA for the CDR3: TGTGCCAGCAGTCCCCCTCGACAGGATTCTAACTATGGCTACACCTTC. As protein: CASSPPRQDSNYGYTF.

The V call is TRBV6-1, the J call TRBJ2-3; D is ambiguous. Germline CDR1 reads MNHNS; CDR2 reads SASEGT. The ends were cut back, 2 bases at V and 4 bases at J, with 7 bases in the middle. This CDR3 is 13 amino acids long. Written as DNA, the CDR3 is TGTGCCAGCAGTGAAACAGCAGCAGATACGCAGTATTTT. Protein product: CASSETAADTQYF.

The CDR3 spells CASSLERTEEAFF. The CDR3 DNA reads TGTGCCAGCAGCTTAGAACGGACAGAAGAAGCTTTCTTT. The chain links TRBV13 to TRBJ1-1, with D tentatively TRBD1 (6 bases). The CDR3 runs 13 residues. The V end lost 1 base, the J end lost 8 bases, and 11 bases lay between the germline ends. Germline CDR1 reads PRHDT; CDR2 reads FYEKMQ (reference sequence).

This clone was picked up one time. The chain uses TRBV2 and TRBJ1-5; no reliable D call. The CDR3 length is 14 residues. Trimming left V 3 bases short and J 9 bases short, with 15 bases between. CDR1 SNHLY and CDR2 FYNNEI come from the germline V gene. The CDR3 sequence: CASSEGPLLRPQHF. In DNA, the CDR3 is TGTGCCAGCAGTGAGGGCCCACTTTTGAGGCCCCAGCATTTT.

The genes are TRBV7-6 and TRBJ2-2; 11 nucleotides match TRBD2. CDR1 is SGHVS and CDR2 is FNYEAQ in the germline V gene. The CDR3 is 17 amino acids. V lost 5 bases, J lost 5 bases, and 10 bases stayed unmatched. The CDR3 nucleotides are TGTGCCAGCAGCATCATTCCTAGCGGGGGGACTACCGGGGAGCTGTTTTTT. Translation gives CASSIIPSGGTTGELFF. The variable domain in full, with the rest retrieved from reference TRBV7-6 and TRBJ2-2, is GAGVSQSPRYKVTKRGQDVALRCDPISGHVSLYWYRQALGQGPEFLTYFNYEAQQDKSGLPNDRFSAERPEGSISTLTIQRTEQRDSAMYRCASSIIPSGGTTGELFFGEGSRLTVL.

The V call is TRBV4-1, the J call TRBJ1-1; D gene ambiguous. Trimming pared 4 bases from V and 4 bases from J, leaving 13 bases between. This CDR3 contains 14 residues. The germline CDR1 and CDR2 sequences are MGHRA and YSYEKL. The CDR3 loop is CASSPSGKITEAFF. The CDR3, as DNA: TGCGCCAGCAGCCCTTCCGGGAAGATCACTGAAGCTTTCTTT.

The V gene is TRBV10-3, the J gene TRBJ2-6; D unclear. This CDR3 has 16 residues. Germline CDR1 reads ENHRY; CDR2 reads SYGVKD. With 2 bases removed from V and 4 bases from J, the gap between germline ends came to 12 bases. CDR3 amino acids: CAISEAFITGANVLTF. The CDR3 coding sequence is TGTGCCATCAGTGAGGCGTTTATTACGGGGGCCAACGTCCTGACTTTC.

V is TRBV5-6 and J is TRBJ1-1; the D is unclear. There are 12 residues in the CDR3. Germline CDR1 reads SGHDT; CDR2 reads YYEEEE. Trimming left V 3 bases short and J 10 bases short, with 13 bases between. CDR3: CASSSGPAAAFF. The CDR3 nucleotides are TGTGCCAGCAGCTCTGGCCCCGCTGCAGCTTTCTTT.

The chain recombines TRBV7-2 with TRBJ2-5; tentative D call: TRBD1 (6 bases). Germline V gene data show CDR1 as SGHTA and CDR2 as FQGNSA. V was cut by 5 bases and J by 1 base, with 14 bases left in between. This CDR3 has 15 amino acids. Here the CDR3 reads CASSTYRVAQETQYF. The CDR3, as DNA: TGTGCCAGCAGCACCTACAGGGTTGCCCAAGAGACCCAGTACTTC.

The chain links TRBV7-6 to TRBJ1-2; 9 bases align to TRBD1. The length of the CDR3 is 13 residues. From germline, CDR1 is SGHVS and CDR2 FNYEAQ. The junction had 6 bases not matched to a gene; V was cut back by 5 bases and J by 8 bases. CDR3 nucleotide sequence: TGTGCCAGCAGCCCCGGACAGGGGAGAGGCTACACCTTC. It translates to CASSPGQGRGYTF. The full variable domain, with the rest looked up from reference TRBV7-6 and TRBJ1-2, is GAGVSQSPRYKVTKRGQDVALRCDPISGHVSLYWYRQALGQGPEFLTYFNYEAQQDKSGLPNDRFSAERPEGSISTLTIQRTEQRDSAMYRCASSPGQGRGYTFGSGTRLTVV.

This chain connects TRBV3-1 (or the pseudogene TRBV3-2) to TRBJ2-7, with 9 bases lining up with TRBD1. CDR1 and CDR2 (germline): LGHDT, YNNKEL (reference sequence). The V gene end was trimmed by 4 bases and the J gene end by 2 bases; junction bases not matched to a gene: 9. CDR3 length: 16 residues. The CDR3 protein is CASSPLRDRETYEQYF. The CDR3 region has the DNA TGTGCCAGCAGCCCCCTCCGGGACAGGGAGACCTACGAGCAGTACTTC.

The chain couples TRBV10-3 to TRBJ1-5; D gene ambiguous. CDR1 ENHRY and CDR2 SYGVKD come from the germline V gene. This CDR3 region has 13 residues. V shed 6 bases and J shed 1 base, with 7 bases lying between them. The CDR3 nucleotides read TGTGCCATCAGAACGGGGAGCAATCAGCCCCAGCATTTT. Translated: CAIRTGSNQPQHF.

This chain joins TRBV9 and TRBJ2-7; TRBD1 agrees at 7 bases. This CDR3 is built from 14 residues. CDR1 SGDLS and CDR2 YYNGEE come from the germline V gene. With V trimmed by 0 bases and J by 2 bases, 2 bases remained unmatched. In nucleotides, the CDR3 is TGTGCCAGCAGCGTAGGGGACAGACCCTACGAGCAGTACTTC. Translation gives CASSVGDRPYEQYF.

This chain uses TRBV21-1 with TRBJ2-2; TRBD1 was called by the table and not checked on the DNA. TRBV21-1 has pseudogene status. The CDR3 is made up of 19 amino acids. The CDR3 nucleotides read TGTGCCAGCAGCAAAGAGGTACCGACAGGTACCGCGAACACCGGGGAGCTGTTTTTT. Translated: CASSKEVPTGTANTGELFF.

This rearrangement joins TRBV29-1 to TRBJ2-5, with 7 bases aligning to TRBD1. From germline, CDR1 is SQVTM and CDR2 ANQGSEA. This CDR3 is built from 12 residues. The junction had 4 bases not matched to a gene; V was cut back by 7 bases and J by 2 bases. CDR3 coding DNA: TGCAGCGGCCGACAGGGACAAGAGACCCAGTACTTC. It is translated as CSGRQGQETQYF.

The chain recombines TRBV4-3 with TRBJ1-4; D gene uncertain. The V gene lost 0 bases and the J gene lost 8 bases, with 7 bases spanning the gap. Germline values: CDR1 LGHNA, CDR2 YSLEER. CDR3 length equals 13 residues. The CDR3 DNA reads TGCGCCAGCAGCCAAGAACCCAGGGAAAAACTGTTTTTT. As protein: CASSQEPREKLFF.

This chain uses TRBV3-1 (or the pseudogene TRBV3-2) with TRBJ2-5; 8 bases fit TRBD2. V lost 5 bases and J lost 5; bases outside the gene matches: 7. This CDR3 is built from 14 residues. CDR1 is LGHDT and CDR2 is YNNKEL in the germline V gene (reference sequence). CDR3 amino acids: CASSRSGSGETQYF. The CDR3 DNA sequence: TGTGCCAGCAGCAGAAGCGGGAGTGGGGAGACCCAGTACTTC.

This chain links TRBV14 with TRBJ1-1, with D hard to call. Per germline, CDR1 SGHDN and CDR2 FVKESK. V dropped 3 bases and J dropped 1 base, with 12 bases sitting between them. The CDR3 runs 15 residues. The DNA of the CDR3 is TGTGCCAGCAGCCAGGTCCGGGGTTGGAACACTGAAGCTTTCTTT. Translation gives CASSQVRGWNTEAFF.